Below, one T cell receptor beta chain is given with its context. These data originate in a study of blood T cell repertoires in COVID-19. Study at large: From T cells, B-cell-depleted T cells, or PBMCs came the material, which was cDNA or gDNA.

The J segment lost 5 bases and the V segment lost 3 bases, leaving 5 bases of the junction unmatched. The germline CDR1 and CDR2 sequences are LNHDA and SQIVND (reference sequence). This CDR3 contains 15 residues. Original methodology: Amplification of reference gene primers was used by the study to estimate nucleated cell counts. The protocol was immunoSEQ multiplex PCR, while the TCRdb copy is restricted to in-frame clones and leaves out a portion. For V, J and clone size, that table is used; D and trimming come from the DNA. The profile shows 40,000 to 50,000 clones, around 81% of them singletons.

The V and J genes are TRBV19 and TRBJ2-2; 8 bases agree with TRBD1. Sequencing input: peripheral blood. The TCR comes from a man aged 40-50 years with active or convalescent COVID-19. This chain's CDR3 is CASSIRQGATGELFF. The CDR3, as DNA: TGTGCCAGTAGTATTCGTCAGGGGGCTACCGGGGAGCTGTTTTTT.